This T cell receptor (beta chain) came from a study of T cells expressing NK-cell markers. The CDR3 contains 16 residues. Germline CDR1 KGHSH, CDR2 LQKENI. TCRdb reprocessed the 5' RACE reads; each CDR3 protein has one entry and no DNA is given. This sample contains about 380,000 distinct CDR3 sequences. The chain employs TRBV18 and TRBJ1-4; TCRdb selects TRBD1, and the lack of DNA leaves this call unchecked. The TCR comes from a man between 18 and 69 years old in good health. Input material: blood T cells: a sorted CD56 or NKG2C T cell subset, CD4+ or CD8+ T cells, or bulk PBMC T cells (not recorded which). The CDR3 here is CASSTRDSASNEKLFF.